This T cell receptor (beta chain) was sequenced for a study of human T cells and chemical hapten exposure. Turning to the study itself: TCR yield per sample varied, mainly due to pooled library volumes.

Trimming took 1 base from V and 2 from J, leaving 10 bases between them. The CDR3 consists of 15 residues. Documented time point: patch test 3, about 24 weeks after DPC sensitization. Treatment described: therapeutic diphenylcyclopropenone sensitization with weekly scalp DPC. TCRdb used MiXCR to reprocess the RACE reads, holding one entry per CDR3 protein. The sample records roughly 53,000 distinct CDR3 sequences, 9.9% being singletons. The sequence derives from a woman between 40 and 55 years old with alopecia areata. Some clones in this sample may be carry-over from other donors' samples. The source material was whole blood, sampled in connection with sensitization to the hapten diphenylcyclopropenone (DPC). The V and J genes are TRBV12-3 or TRBV12-4 and TRBJ2-3; D gene uncertain. CDR3 sequence: CASSLGVPYTDTQYF. CDR3 nucleotides: TGTGCCAGCAGTTTAGGGGTACCCTACACAGATACGCAGTATTTT.